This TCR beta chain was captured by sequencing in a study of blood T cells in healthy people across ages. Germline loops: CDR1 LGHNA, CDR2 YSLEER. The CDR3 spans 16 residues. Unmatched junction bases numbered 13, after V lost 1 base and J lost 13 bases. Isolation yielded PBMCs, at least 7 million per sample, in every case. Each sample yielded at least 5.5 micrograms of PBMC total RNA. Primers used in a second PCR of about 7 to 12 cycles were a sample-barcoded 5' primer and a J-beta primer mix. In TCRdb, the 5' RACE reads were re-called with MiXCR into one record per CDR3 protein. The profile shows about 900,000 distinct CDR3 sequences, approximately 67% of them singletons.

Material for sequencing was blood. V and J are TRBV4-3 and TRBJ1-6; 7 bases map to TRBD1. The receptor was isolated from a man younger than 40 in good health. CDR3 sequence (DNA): TGCGCCAGCAGCCAAGGGGTTGGACAGGCCCAAGGGCCCCTCCACTTT. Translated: CASSQGVGQAQGPLHF.